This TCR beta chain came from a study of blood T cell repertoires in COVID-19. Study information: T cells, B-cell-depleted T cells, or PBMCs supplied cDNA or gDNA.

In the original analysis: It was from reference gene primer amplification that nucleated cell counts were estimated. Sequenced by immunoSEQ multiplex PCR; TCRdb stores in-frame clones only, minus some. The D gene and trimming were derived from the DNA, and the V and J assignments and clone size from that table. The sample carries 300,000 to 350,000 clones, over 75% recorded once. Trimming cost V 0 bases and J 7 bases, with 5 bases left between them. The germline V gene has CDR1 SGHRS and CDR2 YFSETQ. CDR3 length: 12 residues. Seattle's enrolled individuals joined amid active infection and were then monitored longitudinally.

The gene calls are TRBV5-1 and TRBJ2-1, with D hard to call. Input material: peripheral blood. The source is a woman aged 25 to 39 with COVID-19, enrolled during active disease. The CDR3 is CASSLGENEQFF. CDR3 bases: TGCGCCAGCAGCTTGGGAGAAAATGAGCAGTTCTTC.